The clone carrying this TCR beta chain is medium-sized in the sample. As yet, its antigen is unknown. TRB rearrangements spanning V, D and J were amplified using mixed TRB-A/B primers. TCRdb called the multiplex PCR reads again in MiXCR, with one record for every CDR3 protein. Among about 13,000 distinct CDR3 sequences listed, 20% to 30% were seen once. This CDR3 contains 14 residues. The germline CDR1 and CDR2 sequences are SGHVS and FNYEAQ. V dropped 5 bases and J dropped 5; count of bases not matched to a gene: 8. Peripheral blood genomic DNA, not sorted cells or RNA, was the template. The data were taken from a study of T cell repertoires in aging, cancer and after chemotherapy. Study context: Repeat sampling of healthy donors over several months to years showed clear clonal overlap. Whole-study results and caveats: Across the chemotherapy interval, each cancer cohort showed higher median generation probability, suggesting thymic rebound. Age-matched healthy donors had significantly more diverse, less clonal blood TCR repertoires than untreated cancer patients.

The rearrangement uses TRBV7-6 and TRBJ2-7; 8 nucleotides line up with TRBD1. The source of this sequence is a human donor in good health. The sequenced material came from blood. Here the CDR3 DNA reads TGTGCCAGCAGCCTTCGGACAGGGAGCGACGAGCAGTACTTC. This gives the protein CASSLRTGSDEQYF.